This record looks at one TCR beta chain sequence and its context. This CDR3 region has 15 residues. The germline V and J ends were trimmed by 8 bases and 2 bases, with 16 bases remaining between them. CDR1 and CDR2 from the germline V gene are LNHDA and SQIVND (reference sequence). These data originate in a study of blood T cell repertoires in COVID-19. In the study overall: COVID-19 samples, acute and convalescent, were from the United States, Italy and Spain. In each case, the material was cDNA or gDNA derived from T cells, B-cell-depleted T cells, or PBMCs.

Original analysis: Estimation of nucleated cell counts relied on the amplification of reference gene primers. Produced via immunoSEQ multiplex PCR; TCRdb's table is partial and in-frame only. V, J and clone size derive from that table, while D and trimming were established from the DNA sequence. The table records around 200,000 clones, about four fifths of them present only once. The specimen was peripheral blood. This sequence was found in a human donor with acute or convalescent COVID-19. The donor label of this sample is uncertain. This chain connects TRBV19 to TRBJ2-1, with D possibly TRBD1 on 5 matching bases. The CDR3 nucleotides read TGTGCCAGTCGACCAGGGCAGAGCACCTACAATGAGCAGTTCTTC. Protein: CASRPGQSTYNEQFF.